This T cell receptor beta chain derives from a study of CD8+CD57+ T cells in acquired aplastic anemia (dated by TCRdb to the late 2010s). Some background on the complete study: On average, sorted CD4+ and CD8+ cells yielded approximately 3 ug of extracted DNA, with a range of about 0.17 to 27.4 ug. Beyond this particular receptor, the publication reports: Between patients and healthy controls, no significant difference in CD8+ Simpson's diversity was found (P=0.060). Some 31 CD8+ CDR3 sequences were shared between patients and controls but appeared highly expressed in patients and within their immunodominant clones.

For this clonotype: Its recognized antigen is unknown. Per-base quality was not reported, and no clone a single base away is much larger than it.

Genomic DNA was used as template for profiling of TCR beta VDJ combinations and CDR3 sequences. TCR repertoire sequencing was run on an Illumina HiSeq 2000. The authors' pipeline ran thus. TRBV/TRBJ rearrangement plots, CDR3 size and DJ length profiles, and Simpson's diversity index were used to evaluate the repertoires. Whichever DNA sequence was most abundant in the deep sequencing data was defined as the immunodominant clone. CDR3 amino acid sequences were checked for sharing between subjects and were compared against published repertoires and the VDJdb database. The public reads were run again by TCRdb, first through fastp at Q25 and then through MiXCR, and only productive beta chains were kept. Records with the same CDR3 protein are collapsed into one entry carrying the most frequent genes and DNA. The V and J calls come from TCRdb's annotation, not from the publication. Within this sample are 150,000 to 200,000 distinct CDR3 sequences, with less than 65% of them counted one time only. The ten largest clones take up about 43% of the sample.

In this study, sorted CD4+ and CD8+ T cells from the blood of healthy subjects and of severe aplastic anemia patients had their TCR repertoires deep-sequenced. Ficoll-Paque density gradient centrifugation was used to isolate peripheral blood mononuclear cells. CD4+ and CD8+ T cells were sorted by FACS or magnetic beads before DNA extraction. The germline V gene provides CDR1 KGHSH and CDR2 LQKENI. From cysteine to phenylalanine, the CDR3 is 14 amino acids long. CDR3 DNA only is kept here, 42 bases in frame from base 1. The trim is 3 bases for V and 4 bases for J, with a gap of 12 bases between the germline ends.

The sequence joins TRBV18 to TRBJ1-1; no confident D gene assignment can be made. The sequence was obtained from a human donor with severe aplastic anemia or a healthy control (not recorded which). Sequenced sample: sorted CD4+, CD8+, or CD8+CD57+ T cells (not recorded which) from PBMCs. The CDR3: CASSPGRQTTEAFF. The DNA sequence is given as TGTGCCAGCTCACCGGGCAGGCAGACCACTGAAGCTTTCTTT.